The text below deals with one T cell receptor beta chain. Its cognate antigen is unknown. The source of the sample is a study of T cells after yellow fever vaccination. Germline V lookup: CDR1 DFQATT, CDR2 SNEGSKA (reference sequence). This CDR3 comprises 16 residues. V gave up 5 bases and J gave up 2 bases; unmatched junction bases: 14. Study results and limitations: Only a minor proportion of clonotypes was detected across both CD4 and CD8 compartments. Abundant clonotypes (contaminants from the bulk population) could be present in FACS-sorted repertoires.

MiXCR was run by TCRdb on the 5' RACE reads, yielding one entry per CDR3 protein. Here the sample spans some 600,000 distinct CDR3 sequences, approximately 16% being singletons. The sequence was obtained from a man in his late teens or twenties who received the YFV17D yellow fever vaccine. Sample: PBMCs, taken 5 to 6 days after the first yellow fever vaccination. The V and J genes are TRBV20-1 and TRBJ1-2, with TRBD1 identical over 7 bases. CDR3 DNA: TGCAGTGCTCCCGAATCAAACAGGGGAGTCAACTATGGCTACACCTTC. This translates into CSAPESNRGVNYGYTF.